Following are 6 T cell receptor beta chains from one sample sequenced in a study of shared clonotypes between healthy human individuals. Profiled with immunoSEQ multiplex PCR; TCRdb holds only in-frame clones, not every one. The repertoire includes 550,000 to 650,000 clones, 95% to 97% of them detected once, and approximately 0.1% sits in the top ten. Terminally differentiated effector memory CD45RA+ cells were excluded by CCR7 positive selection of CD45RO-negative cells. The sample taken for sequencing was naive CD8+ T cells sorted from blood. These receptors were taken from a woman in her thirties in good health.

The chain links TRBV7-2 to TRBJ2-5; D unclear. Trimming took 4 bases from V and 2 from J, leaving 11 bases between them. The CDR3 is 14 residues long. Germline V gives CDR1 SGHTA, CDR2 FQGNSA. The CDR3 region is CASSYGWPQETQYF. In DNA form, the CDR3 reads TGTGCCAGCAGCTACGGCTGGCCGCAAGAGACCCAGTACTTC.

This clone was seen a single time. V and J are TRBV7-9 and TRBJ1-6, with 7 bases matching TRBD1. This CDR3 has 14 amino acids. V lost 5 bases to trimming and J lost 6 bases; unmatched junction nucleotides: 4. Germline CDR1 is SEHNR and CDR2 is FQNEAQ (reference sequence). The chain's CDR3 is CASSLGQINSPLHF. Written as DNA, the CDR3 is TGTGCCAGCAGCCTGGGACAGATTAATTCACCCCTCCACTTT.

This chain connects TRBV7-9 to TRBJ2-2, with TRBD2 matching 10 bases. CDR3 length equals 19 residues. V lost 5 bases and J lost 4; bases outside the gene matches: 16. Germline V gives CDR1 SEHNR, CDR2 FQNEAQ (reference sequence). CDR3 coding DNA: TGTGCCAGCAGCCGAGCCTCAACTAGCGGGATCAGGAGCACCGGGGAGCTGTTTTTT. This translates into CASSRASTSGIRSTGELFF.

The J gene is TRBJ2-7, the V gene TRBV2, with D uncertain. Germline CDR1 reads SNHLY; CDR2 reads FYNNEI. Trimming shortened V by 8 bases and J by 0 bases, and 5 bases separated the two germline ends. There are 11 residues in the CDR3. Here the CDR3 reads CASGDSYEQYF. The CDR3 DNA reads as TGTGCCAGCGGGGACTCCTACGAGCAGTACTTC.

Notes on this clone: The identical CDR3 is also encoded by other nucleotide sequences in the sample. The V gene is TRBV27, the J gene TRBJ2-2; no reliable D call. This CDR3 has 14 residues. CDR1 MNHEY and CDR2 SMNVEV come from the germline V gene (reference sequence). V dropped 2 bases and J dropped 2 bases, with 6 bases sitting between them. For the CDR3, the DNA is TGTGCCAGCAGTTTAGGCACAAACACCGGGGAGCTGTTTTTT. This encodes CASSLGTNTGELFF.

V and J are TRBV2 and TRBJ1-1; D is unresolved. CDR1 is SNHLY and CDR2 is FYNNEI in the germline V gene. The CDR3 extends over 15 amino acids. With 4 bases removed from V and 0 bases from J, the gap between germline ends came to 12 bases. The CDR3 sequence: CASSVSSLVNTEAFF. CDR3 nucleotides: TGTGCCAGCAGTGTATCCAGCCTAGTGAACACTGAAGCTTTCTTT.